Following are 10 T cell receptor beta chains from one sample sequenced in a study of blood T cell repertoires in COVID-19. Assay: immunoSEQ multiplex PCR; the TCRdb copy retains only in-frame clones and omits some. The table has hundreds of thousands of clones, 75% to 90% seen once; the top ten hold just over 0.7%. What was sequenced was peripheral blood. The receptors originated from a man aged 35 to 55 with acute or convalescent COVID-19.

This clone has only one observation. This chain uses TRBV6-2 or TRBV6-3 with TRBJ2-6; TRBD2 is a possible D gene (5 bases). CDR1 and CDR2 from the germline V gene are MNHEY and SVGEGT. V was shortened by 4 bases and J by 6 bases, with 16 bases between the two germline ends. The CDR3 is 16 amino acids. As DNA, the CDR3 is TGTGCCAGCAGTTCTCTTAGAGAGGGAAAGGCCAACGTCCTGACTTTC. Amino acid sequence: CASSSLREGKANVLTF.

J is TRBJ1-5 and V is TRBV19; TRBD1 agrees at 7 bases. Per the germline V gene, CDR1 is LNHDA and CDR2 is SQIVND (reference sequence). The CDR3 covers 15 residues. V lost 1 base, J lost 6 bases, and 6 bases stayed unmatched. This CDR3 is CASSIGGQVFQPQHF. DNA for the CDR3: TGTGCCAGTAGTATAGGTGGACAGGTATTTCAGCCCCAGCATTTT. The full variable domain, rest sourced from reference TRBV19 and TRBJ1-5, is DGGITQSPKYLFRKEGQNVTLSCEQNLNHDAMYWYRQDPGQGLRLIYYSQIVNDFQKGDIAEGYSVSREKKESFPLTVTSAQKNPTAFYLCASSIGGQVFQPQHFGDGTRLSIL.

The J gene is TRBJ2-1, the V gene TRBV6-5, with 7 bases identical to TRBD2. The CDR3 contains 13 residues. Germline V gene lookup returns CDR1 MNHEY and CDR2 SVGAGI. V lost 8 bases to trimming and J lost 3 bases; unmatched junction nucleotides: 4. For the CDR3, the DNA is TGTGCCAGCTTCCTAGCGGTCTACAATGAGCAGTTCTTC. It specifies CASFLAVYNEQFF.

The chain carries TRBV2 and TRBJ2-3, with 8 bases fitting TRBD2. The CDR3 totals 13 residues. Losses at the gene ends were 5 bases for V and 4 bases for J; bases not matched to a gene: 2. The germline V gene encodes CDR1 SNHLY and CDR2 FYNNEI. For the CDR3, the DNA is TGTGCCAGCAGTACTAGCGGCCCAGATACGCAGTATTTT. Amino acids: CASSTSGPDTQYF. The complete variable domain, with remaining parts taken from reference TRBV2 and TRBJ2-3, reads EPEVTQTPSHQVTQMGQEVILRCVPISNHLYFYWYRQILGQKVEFLVSFYNNEISEKSEIFDDQFSVERPDGSNFTLKIRSTKLEDSAMYFCASSTSGPDTQYFGPGTRLTVL.

The chain carries TRBV4-1 and TRBJ1-1; no clear D. CDR1 is MGHRA and CDR2 is YSYEKL in the germline V gene. The CDR3 extends over 16 amino acids. V lost 0 bases, J lost 0 bases, and 11 bases lay in between. The CDR3 nucleotides are TGCGCCAGCAGCCAAGATACGGGTTGGGTGAACACTGAAGCTTTCTTT. This sequence encodes CASSQDTGWVNTEAFF.

The V gene is TRBV27, the J gene TRBJ2-3, with TRBD1 matching over 10 bases. Germline lookup yields CDR1 MNHEY and CDR2 SMNVEV (reference sequence). This CDR3 has 16 residues. With 10 bases clipped from V and 3 bases from J, the junction kept 13 bases outside the gene matches. The CDR3 DNA is TGTGCCACCCCCCGTCCCCGGGACAGGGGAACAGATACGCAGTATTTT. This translates into CATPRPRDRGTDTQYF.

The chain recombines TRBV3-1 (or the pseudogene TRBV3-2) with TRBJ2-3, with TRBD1 matching 7 bases. The CDR3 is 14 amino acids. With 2 bases clipped from V and 6 bases from J, the junction kept 5 bases outside the gene matches. In germline, CDR1 is LGHDT, CDR2 YNNKEL (reference sequence). CDR3: CASSQYRGRDTQYF. CDR3 sequence (DNA): TGTGCCAGCAGCCAATATAGGGGGCGGGATACGCAGTATTTT.

This clone came up once. The chain links TRBV7-2 to TRBJ2-7, with 8 positions matching TRBD1. Germline lookup yields CDR1 SGHTA and CDR2 FQGNSA. The CDR3 sequence is 15 residues long. J gave up 6 bases and V 1 base, and 8 bases lay outside the gene matches. The CDR3 is CASSLVGQGTGEQYF. The CDR3 DNA follows: TGTGCCAGCAGCTTAGTTGGACAGGGAACCGGCGAGCAGTACTTC.

The CDR3 protein is CASSLVGTGAYEQYF. In DNA form, the CDR3 reads TGTGCCAGCAGTCTCGTGGGGACAGGAGCCTACGAGCAGTACTTC. The chain uses TRBV2 and TRBJ2-7; 8 positions match TRBD1. The CDR3 loop spans 15 amino acids. Trimming cost V 5 bases and J 2 bases; bases outside gene matches: 8. From germline, CDR1 is SNHLY and CDR2 FYNNEI.

This chain connects TRBV7-9 to TRBJ2-7, with 9 bases lining up with TRBD1. Germline CDR1 is SEHNR and CDR2 is FQNEAQ (reference sequence). The CDR3 runs 17 residues. Trimming at V came to 3 bases and at J to 1 base, leaving 10 bases not matched to a gene. CDR3 amino acids: CASSFPTGGFGSYEQYF. CDR3 DNA: TGTGCCAGCAGCTTCCCGACAGGGGGATTCGGATCCTACGAGCAGTACTTC.